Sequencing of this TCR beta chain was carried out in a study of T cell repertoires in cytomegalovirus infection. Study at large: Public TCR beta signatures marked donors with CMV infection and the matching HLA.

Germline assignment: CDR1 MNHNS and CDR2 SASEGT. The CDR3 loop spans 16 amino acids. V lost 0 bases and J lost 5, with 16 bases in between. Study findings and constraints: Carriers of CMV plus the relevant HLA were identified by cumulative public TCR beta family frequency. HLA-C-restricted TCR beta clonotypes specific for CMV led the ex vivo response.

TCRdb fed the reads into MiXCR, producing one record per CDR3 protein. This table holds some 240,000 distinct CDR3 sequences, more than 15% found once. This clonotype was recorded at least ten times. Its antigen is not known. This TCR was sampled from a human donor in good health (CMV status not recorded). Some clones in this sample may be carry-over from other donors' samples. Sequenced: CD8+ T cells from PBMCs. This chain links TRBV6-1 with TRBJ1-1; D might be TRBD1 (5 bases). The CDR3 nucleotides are TGTGCCAGCAGTGAAGCTAAACTGGGGGGTGATACTGAAGCTTTCTTT. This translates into CASSEAKLGGDTEAFF.